These 20 T cell receptor beta chains came from one sample sequenced in a study of Ad26.COV2.S vaccination and SARS-CoV-2 variants. Indicated treatment: around 19 received Ad26.COV2.S at low or high dose, single or two shots; roughly five received placebo; per-sample allocation not given. Sampling was done on day 63 after the first vaccine or placebo injection. Sequencing used immunoSEQ multiplex PCR; TCRdb keeps in-frame clones, though not all of them. The table has over 300,000 clones, about 80% seen once. The sequencing here drew on peripheral blood, taken in a trial of Ad26.COV2.S vaccine versus placebo. The receptors here all came from a person between 18 and 60 years old who received the Ad26.COV2.S COVID-19 vaccine or a placebo.

The chain employs TRBV6-2 or TRBV6-3 and TRBJ2-1; D is perhaps TRBD2 (6 bases). The CDR3 sequence is 14 residues long. The germline V gene has CDR1 MNHEY and CDR2 SVGEGT. V dropped 3 bases and J dropped 4 bases, with 10 bases sitting between them. The CDR3, as DNA: TGTGCCAGCAGTTATGGACTAACTTACAATGAGCAGTTCTTC. This codes for CASSYGLTYNEQFF.

This sequence joins TRBV4-1 and TRBJ2-7; no reliable D call. Germline V gene data show CDR1 as MGHRA and CDR2 as YSYEKL. Trimming removed 5 bases at V and 2 bases at J, with 13 bases between. This CDR3 has 14 residues. The CDR3 loop is CASSYMDRAYEQYF. Here the CDR3 DNA reads TGCGCCAGCAGCTATATGGACCGGGCCTACGAGCAGTACTTC.

J is TRBJ2-1 and V is TRBV6-5; 8 positions agree with TRBD2. Trimming at V came to 10 bases and at J to 9 bases, leaving 11 bases not matched to a gene. The germline gives CDR1 MNHEY, CDR2 SVGAGI. CDR3 length: 13 residues. The CDR3: CATTGLDSSEQFF. The CDR3 coding sequence is TGTGCCACCACGGGACTAGACTCATCTGAGCAGTTCTTC.

The V call is TRBV7-9, the J call TRBJ1-6; 8 positions agree with TRBD1. Germline CDR1 and CDR2: SEHNR and FQNEAQ (reference sequence). After removal of 3 bases from V and 9 bases from J, the junction contained 1 base not matched to a gene. This CDR3 has 13 residues. In DNA, the CDR3 is TGTGCCAGCAGCTTTACAGGGGGTTCACCCCTCCACTTT. Protein: CASSFTGGSPLHF.

The rearrangement links TRBV5-1 to TRBJ1-2; D remains unclear. V dropped 2 bases and J dropped 6 bases, with 11 bases sitting between them. The germline CDR1 and CDR2 sequences are SGHRS and YFSETQ. CDR3 length equals 13 residues. In nucleotides, the CDR3 is TGCGCCAGCAGCTTTGTGCGGAGGGATGGCTACACCTTC. Translating it yields CASSFVRRDGYTF.

J is TRBJ1-5 and V is TRBV11-2, with D possibly being TRBD1 (6 bases). Germline lookup yields CDR1 SGHAT and CDR2 FQNNGV. The CDR3 is 13 amino acids. V gave up 2 bases and J gave up 7 bases, with 9 bases separating them. This chain's CDR3 is CASSLNRVQPQHF. The CDR3 DNA follows: TGTGCCAGCAGCTTAAACAGGGTACAGCCCCAGCATTTT.

As DNA, the CDR3 is TGTGCCAGCAGCCAAGATGTAGCGAGAGGCTCCTACAATGAGCAGTTCTTC. Residues: CASSQDVARGSYNEQFF. The J gene is TRBJ2-1, the V gene TRBV4-2, with D possibly being TRBD2 (5 bases). The CDR3 has 17 amino acids. Germline CDR1 is LGHNA and CDR2 is YNFKEQ. V was shortened by 0 bases and J by 0 bases, with 12 bases between the two germline ends.

The chain recombines TRBV12-5 with TRBJ1-3; TRBD1 aligns across 8 bases. V lost 1 base to trimming and J lost 8 bases; unmatched junction nucleotides: 4. This CDR3 is built from 14 residues. The germline gives CDR1 LGHNT, CDR2 FRNRAP. CDR3 sequence (DNA): TGTGCTAGTGGTTTGGGACAGGGGCGACACACCATATATTTT. Translating it yields CASGLGQGRHTIYF.

The chain joins TRBV7-3 to TRBJ2-2, with 9 bases that match TRBD1. This CDR3 contains 15 residues. Germline-derived CDR1 and CDR2 are SGHTA and FQGTGA. The V and J ends lost 3 bases and 4 bases, in that order; junction bases with no gene match: 3. The CDR3 nucleotides read TGTGCCAGCAGCTTTCGGGACAGGGTCACCGGGGAGCTGTTTTTT. This gives the protein CASSFRDRVTGELFF.

This clone showed up just once. This sequence joins TRBV27 and TRBJ1-2; the D gene is possibly TRBD1 (6 bases). This CDR3 has 13 residues. With 4 bases removed from V and 5 bases from J, the gap between germline ends came to 11 bases. Germline lookup yields CDR1 MNHEY and CDR2 SMNVEV (reference sequence). CDR3 residues: CASSSRTEYGYTF. CDR3 sequence (DNA): TGTGCCAGCAGTTCCCGGACAGAATATGGCTACACCTTC.

This chain joins TRBV2 and TRBJ1-2; 8 bases agree with TRBD1. The CDR3 contains 12 residues. Trimming at V came to 6 bases and at J to 8 bases, leaving 5 bases not matched to a gene. Per the germline V gene, CDR1 is SNHLY and CDR2 is FYNNEI. CDR3 sequence reads: CASRTDRGGYTF. The CDR3 DNA sequence: TGTGCCAGCAGGACTGACAGGGGCGGCTACACCTTC.

This clone was seen at least ten times. V is TRBV9 and J is TRBJ1-6, with D possibly being TRBD1 (5 bases). Trimming stripped 0 bases from V and 5 bases from J, with 6 bases between. Looked up from germline, CDR1 is SGDLS and CDR2 is YYNGEE. The CDR3 is made up of 14 amino acids. The CDR3 DNA reads TGTGCCAGCAGCGTAGCAGGGAATAATTCACCCCTCCACTTT. Its translation: CASSVAGNNSPLHF.

This clone was recorded a few times. V is TRBV7-6 and J is TRBJ2-2; 11 bases map to TRBD2. This CDR3 has 15 residues. CDR1 and CDR2 (germline): SGHVS, FNYEAQ. V trimming: 11 bases; J trimming: 5 bases; junction bases outside the gene matches: 10. The CDR3 DNA reads as TGTGCCGTCCTAGCGGGAGGAACGCTTACCGGGGAGCTGTTTTTT. Protein: CAVLAGGTLTGELFF.

The chain's CDR3 is CASSLTDSTVSYNEQFF. CDR3 nucleotides: TGTGCCAGCAGCCTAACAGACTCCACCGTCTCCTACAATGAGCAGTTCTTC. The chain has TRBV7-6 and TRBJ2-1; D is undetermined. Between the trimmed V and J ends, which lost 5 bases and 0 bases, there was a span of 17 bases. Germline CDR1 is SGHVS and CDR2 is FNYEAQ. The CDR3 has 17 amino acids.

The CDR3, as DNA: TGTGCCAGCAGCTTCCCGTTCCATAACTATGGCTACACCTTC. It translates to CASSFPFHNYGYTF. The chain couples TRBV7-9 to TRBJ1-2; no definite D call. Germline V CDR1 and CDR2: SEHNR, FQNEAQ (reference sequence). The CDR3 runs 14 residues. Trimming removed 3 bases at V and 1 base at J, with 9 bases between.

The genes are TRBV27 and TRBJ2-1; TRBD2 might be the D (6 bases). V was cut by 1 base and J by 0 bases, with 10 bases left in between. The CDR3 is made up of 16 amino acids. Germline V gene sequence: CDR1 MNHEY, CDR2 SMNVEV (reference sequence). The CDR3: CASSLWGVSSYNEQFF. As DNA, the CDR3 is TGTGCCAGCAGTTTATGGGGGGTCAGCTCCTACAATGAGCAGTTCTTC.

This sequence joins TRBV27 and TRBJ1-5; the match to TRBD1 covers 8 bases. V lost 10 bases to trimming and J lost 6 bases; unmatched junction nucleotides: 8. This CDR3 is 13 amino acids long. Germline loops: CDR1 MNHEY, CDR2 SMNVEV (reference sequence). This CDR3 reads CATWDRWGQPQHF. The CDR3 DNA reads TGTGCCACCTGGGACAGGTGGGGTCAGCCCCAGCATTTT.

This sequence joins TRBV19 and TRBJ2-3; D possibly corresponds to TRBD2 (6 bases). This CDR3 region has 13 residues. CDR1 and CDR2 from the germline V gene are LNHDA and SQIVND (reference sequence). The germline V and J ends were trimmed by 10 bases and 4 bases, with 15 bases remaining between them. The CDR3 sequence: CATTLTGADTQYF. CDR3 nucleotides: TGTGCCACCACTCTTACGGGAGCAGATACGCAGTATTTT.

This clone was counted only a few times. J is TRBJ1-2 and V is TRBV7-9; 9 nucleotides agree with TRBD1. The V segment lost 5 bases and the J segment 4 bases; nucleotides outside the gene matches: 11. The V gene's germline CDR1 is SEHNR and CDR2 FQNEAQ (reference sequence). The CDR3 covers 16 residues. The CDR3 sequence: CASSTLRDRATYGYTF. CDR3 DNA sequence: TGTGCCAGCAGCACGCTCCGGGACAGGGCGACCTATGGCTACACCTTC.

CDR3 sequence reads: CAISAWTSGGEGQFF. The CDR3, as DNA: TGTGCCATCAGTGCTTGGACTAGCGGGGGGGAAGGGCAGTTCTTC. The chain employs TRBV10-3 and TRBJ2-1; 15 bases map to TRBD2. The CDR3 is 15 amino acids. Trimming cost V 4 bases and J 12 bases; bases outside gene matches: 7. The germline CDR1 and CDR2 sequences are ENHRY and SYGVKD.